The present TCR beta chain was sequenced within a study of OX40 agonist ivuxolimab in advanced cancers. As for the study in general: An agonistic anti-OX40 (CD134) antibody, ivuxolimab, was used to treat the patients. General observations from the study: On average, CD8+ T cells had more expanded clones than CD4+.

Germline V CDR1 and CDR2: MNHNY, SVGAGI (reference sequence). Unmatched junction bases numbered 6, after V lost 4 bases and J lost 4 bases. There are 16 residues in the CDR3. As regards this clone: No antigen is known for it.

Clones were sequenced by immunoSEQ multiplex PCR, and TCRdb holds only the in-frame ones, with some missing. The sample lists 65,000 to 95,000 clones, approximately 90% seen once, with 0.5% to 0.55% in the top ten. Exclusion applied to patients with autoimmune disease history or systemic immunosuppression. J is TRBJ2-1 and V is TRBV6-6; 11 bases are shared with TRBD2. The sequenced sample was CD4+ or CD8+ T cells sorted from blood, obtained in a trial of the OX40 agonist ivuxolimab. The clonotype originates from an adult with an advanced solid tumor such as melanoma, head and neck, liver or kidney cancer. The DNA of the CDR3 is TGTGCCAGCAGTTTGACTAGCGGGACCGATTACAATGAGCAGTTCTTC. Amino acids: CASSLTSGTDYNEQFF.